Shown below are 32 T cell receptor beta chains from a single sample sequenced in a study of cytomegalovirus exposure and HLA in healthy donors. The PCR ran on 60 Vbeta and 13 Jbeta primers. Clones were read by immunoSEQ multiplex PCR, and TCRdb kept only the in-frame ones, dropping some. The sample lists 150,000 to 200,000 clones; about four fifths were seen once. The sequencing input was PBMCs. Receptor source: a man aged 25 to 40 in good health and CMV-seropositive.

The genes are TRBV5-6 and TRBJ2-1, with 8 bases fitting TRBD2. CDR3 length equals 17 residues. The germline V gene encodes CDR1 SGHDT and CDR2 YYEEEE. V gave up 4 bases and J gave up 4 bases; unmatched junction bases: 13. For the CDR3, the DNA is TGTGCCAGCAGCCACCGACTAGCGACGGCAGAATACAATGAGCAGTTCTTC. Its translation: CASSHRLATAEYNEQFF.

The rearrangement joins TRBV28 to TRBJ2-5; 10 bases agree with TRBD1. J lost 4 bases, V lost 7 bases, and 6 bases had no gene match. There are 14 residues in the CDR3. CDR1 is MDHEN, CDR2 SYDVKM, per germline. The CDR3 here is CASNRDRGPETQYF. For the CDR3, the DNA is TGTGCCAGCAACCGGGACAGGGGACCAGAGACCCAGTACTTC. Full variable domain (rest looked up from reference TRBV28 and TRBJ2-5): DVKVTQSSRYLVKRTGEKVFLECVQDMDHENMFWYRQDPGLGLRLIYFSYDVKMKEKGDIPEGYSVSREKKERFSLILESASTNQTSMYLCASNRDRGPETQYFGPGTRLLVL.

The chain uses TRBV30 and TRBJ2-2, with 7 bases identical to TRBD2. CDR3 size: 12 residues. Trimming cost V 8 bases and J 2 bases; bases outside gene matches: 2. The germline V gene has CDR1 GTSNPN and CDR2 SVGIG (reference sequence). As DNA, the CDR3 is TGTGCCGGGACTACTAACACCGGGGAGCTGTTTTTT. Its protein product is CAGTTNTGELFF.

Details on this clone: At one of its ends the junction is not consistent with the germline gene, which may arise from a read error. V is TRBV28 and J is TRBJ2-6, with TRBD1 as a possible D gene (6 bases). This CDR3 contains 16 residues. From germline, CDR1 is MDHEN and CDR2 SYDVKM. The CDR3 sequence is CASGLTNRAGANVLTF. Here the CDR3 DNA reads TGTGCCAGCGGTTTAACCAACAGGGCCGGGGCCAACGTCCTGACTTTC.

The chain recombines TRBV30 with TRBJ1-2, with D possibly matching TRBD1 (5 bases). V gave up 0 bases and J gave up 8 bases, with 10 bases separating them. Germline lookup yields CDR1 GTSNPN and CDR2 SVGIG (reference sequence). The CDR3 is made up of 12 amino acids. The CDR3 sequence is CAWSVQVGGYTF. DNA of the CDR3: TGTGCCTGGAGTGTACAGGTGGGAGGCTACACCTTC.

The CDR3 DNA reads as TGTGCCAGCAGCGGGACTAGCGGGGGGGCCTACGAGCAGTACTTC. It yields the protein CASSGTSGGAYEQYF. This chain connects TRBV2 to TRBJ2-7, with TRBD2 matching 16 bases. The germline V gene has CDR1 SNHLY and CDR2 FYNNEI. The CDR3 consists of 15 residues. Trimming took 6 bases from V and 2 from J; bases not matched to a gene: 1.

The rearrangement links TRBV5-4 to TRBJ2-1, with 8 bases aligning to TRBD2. V shed 1 base and J 7 bases; nucleotides not matched to a gene: 4. Germline V gene lookup returns CDR1 SGHNT and CDR2 YYREEE (reference sequence). This CDR3 has 14 residues. CDR3 region: CASSLRGGGNEQFF. The CDR3 nucleotides are TGTGCCAGCAGCTTGCGGGGGGGAGGGAATGAGCAGTTCTTC. Full variable domain (rest looked up from reference TRBV5-4 and TRBJ2-1): ETGVTQSPTHLIKTRGQQVTLRCSSQSGHNTVSWYQQALGQGPQFIFQYYREEENGRGNFPPRFSGLQFPNYSSELNVNALELDDSALYLCASSLRGGGNEQFFGPGTRLTVL.

V and J are TRBV19 and TRBJ2-7; 9 nucleotides align to TRBD1. Germline loops: CDR1 LNHDA, CDR2 SQIVND (reference sequence). The V gene end was trimmed by 5 bases and the J gene end by 3 bases; junction bases not matched to a gene: 5. The CDR3 loop spans 14 amino acids. CDR3 protein: CASSLGQGSYEQYF. CDR3 DNA: TGTGCCAGTAGTTTGGGACAGGGCAGCTACGAGCAGTACTTC. Supplemented by reference TRBV19 and TRBJ2-7, the full variable domain reads DGGITQSPKYLFRKEGQNVTLSCEQNLNHDAMYWYRQDPGQGLRLIYYSQIVNDFQKGDIAEGYSVSREKKESFPLTVTSAQKNPTAFYLCASSLGQGSYEQYFGPGTRLTVT.

This chain connects TRBV7-2 to TRBJ1-1; no clear D gene. The germline gives CDR1 SGHTA, CDR2 FQGNSA. This CDR3 region has 16 residues. The V and J ends lost 1 base and 1 base respectively, with 13 bases between them. CDR3 amino acids: CASSLGVWAANTEAFF. The CDR3 bases are TGTGCCAGCAGCTTAGGGGTATGGGCAGCGAACACTGAAGCTTTCTTT.

The V and J genes are TRBV7-3 and TRBJ2-3; TRBD2 agrees at 11 bases. V was clipped by 5 bases and J by 0 bases; unmatched bases: 7. CDR3 length equals 17 residues. In germline, CDR1 is SGHTA, CDR2 FQGTGA. This chain's CDR3 is CASSPGTSGTSTDTQYF. The CDR3 DNA follows: TGTGCCAGCAGCCCGGGGACTAGCGGAACTAGCACAGATACGCAGTATTTT.

The chain has TRBV4-1 and TRBJ2-1; TRBD1 aligns across 8 bases. J gave up 5 bases and V 1 base, and 1 base lay outside the gene matches. This CDR3 has 14 residues. Per the germline V gene, CDR1 is MGHRA and CDR2 is YSYEKL. CDR3 loop: CASSQGTGNNEQFF. CDR3 coding DNA: TGCGCCAGCAGCCAAGGGACAGGGAACAATGAGCAGTTCTTC.

CDR3 sequence (DNA): TGTGCCAGCTCACCCGGGGAGGACATGGGGGGTTACGAGCAGTACTTC. Residues: CASSPGEDMGGYEQYF. The V and J genes are TRBV18 and TRBJ2-5; D is possibly TRBD2 (6 bases). The J call may be mistaken, given a closer DNA end match to TRBJ2-7. Germline lookup yields CDR1 KGHSH and CDR2 LQKENI. This CDR3 spans 16 amino acids.

Points on this clone: At one end, the junction sequence differs from germline, possibly due to a read error. This rearrangement joins TRBV5-1 to TRBJ1-1, with D possibly matching TRBD1 (6 bases). This CDR3 has 15 amino acids. Germline V CDR1 and CDR2: SGHRS, YFSETQ. The CDR3 DNA follows: TGTGCCAGCAGCTTGCAGGTCGGGGGGCGCGGTGAAGCTTTCTTT. The encoded protein is CASSLQVGGRGEAFF.

The V and J genes are TRBV2 and TRBJ2-7, with no clear D. The CDR3 spans 13 residues. The V end lost 10 bases, the J end lost 6 bases, and 19 bases lay between the germline ends. CDR1 is SNHLY, CDR2 FYNNEI, per germline. This CDR3 is CAIWHYDLGEQYF. In nucleotides, the CDR3 is TGTGCCATCTGGCACTATGATCTAGGCGAGCAGTACTTC.

The chain joins TRBV20-1 to TRBJ1-3; no definite D call. Trimming took off 8 bases at V and 2 bases at J, with 7 bases between the two ends. Germline assignment: CDR1 DFQATT and CDR2 SNEGSKA (reference sequence). This CDR3 region has 11 residues. This CDR3 reads CSTITGNTIYF. DNA for the CDR3: TGCAGTACAATCACTGGAAACACCATATATTTT.

CDR3 coding DNA: TGTGCCAGCAGCTTCCCTACTAGCGGACCGTACAATGAGCAGTTCTTC. Translating it yields CASSFPTSGPYNEQFF. The V and J genes are TRBV7-3 and TRBJ2-1, with 8 positions matching TRBD2. Germline V gives CDR1 SGHTA, CDR2 FQGTGA. There are 16 residues in the CDR3. After removal of 3 bases from V and 4 bases from J, the junction contained 8 bases not matched to a gene.

The table lists this clone with a few counts. V and J are TRBV7-2 and TRBJ2-2; weak D call: TRBD2 (6 bases). The V gene lost 4 bases and the J gene lost 5 bases, with 20 bases spanning the gap. Germline V gene sequence: CDR1 SGHTA, CDR2 FQGNSA. The CDR3 extends over 17 amino acids. CDR3 residues: CASSSIDVAVRTGELFF. The CDR3 bases are TGTGCCAGCAGCTCTATTGACGTAGCGGTTCGTACCGGGGAGCTGTTTTTT.

This clone was seen a single time. The chain carries TRBV4-3 and TRBJ2-3; 7 bases are shared with TRBD1. CDR3 length equals 18 residues. The junction had 10 bases not matched to a gene; V was cut back by 1 base and J by 0 bases. Germline CDR1 LGHNA, CDR2 YSLEER. CDR3 in DNA: TGCGCCAGCAGCCAAGCCCGGTTAGGGGGCTTAAGCACAGATACGCAGTATTTT. Its translation is CASSQARLGGLSTDTQYF.

The chain combines TRBV10-2 with TRBJ2-3; D is unresolved. Deletions cut 6 bases from V and 4 bases from J, with 8 bases between. Germline V gives CDR1 WSHSY, CDR2 SAAADI. The CDR3 consists of 12 residues. DNA of the CDR3: TGCGCCAGCAGACGGTACGCAGATACGCAGTATTTT. Translating it yields CASRRYADTQYF.

This chain uses TRBV4-1 with TRBJ1-3; D call uncertain. V was shortened by 1 base and J by 3 bases, with 7 bases between the two germline ends. The CDR3 runs 14 residues. Germline V gives CDR1 MGHRA, CDR2 YSYEKL. The chain's CDR3 is CASSQVEGGNTIYF. CDR3 coding DNA: TGCGCCAGCAGCCAAGTCGAGGGTGGAAACACCATATATTTT.

This clone was counted once. The V gene is TRBV4-1, the J gene TRBJ1-5; 7 bases line up with TRBD1. The V and J ends lost 4 bases and 2 bases, in that order; junction bases with no gene match: 17. Germline-derived CDR1 and CDR2 are MGHRA and YSYEKL. This CDR3 is 19 amino acids long. In nucleotides, the CDR3 is TGCGCCAGCAGCCCGGGTCCGGGACAGTATTTAATTGGCAATCAGCCCCAGCATTTT. This codes for CASSPGPGQYLIGNQPQHF.

The chain combines TRBV5-1 with TRBJ1-1, with D tentatively TRBD1 (6 bases). The CDR3 consists of 12 residues. Germline V gene data show CDR1 as SGHRS and CDR2 as YFSETQ. The V end was cut by 4 bases, the J end by 9 bases, with 13 bases between. CDR3 sequence reads: CASSTQGTQAFF. The CDR3 nucleotides read TGCGCCAGCAGCACCCAGGGGACACAAGCTTTCTTT.

The J gene is TRBJ1-2, the V gene TRBV9, with D possibly TRBD1 on 5 matching bases. The CDR3 is 15 residues long. V lost 4 bases and J 2 bases, leaving 15 bases between the germline ends. Germline V CDR1 and CDR2: SGDLS, YYNGEE. In DNA form, the CDR3 reads TGTGCCAGCAGCCTCCCCGGGGGTAAGAACTATGGCTACACCTTC. Translating gives CASSLPGGKNYGYTF.

The rearrangement uses TRBV9 and TRBJ2-1, with 7 bases fitting TRBD1. The CDR3 runs 16 residues. Germline V lookup: CDR1 SGDLS, CDR2 YYNGEE. Unmatched junction bases numbered 12, after V lost 4 bases and J lost 5 bases. CDR3 DNA: TGTGCCAGCAGCTCATCCCCTGACAGGGTGCACAATGAGCAGTTCTTC. Protein product: CASSSSPDRVHNEQFF.

This clone was seen a handful of times. The chain is built from TRBV4-1 and TRBJ2-1; D unresolved. With 1 base removed from V and 13 bases from J, the gap between germline ends came to 14 bases. The germline CDR1 and CDR2 sequences are MGHRA and YSYEKL. The CDR3 loop spans 13 amino acids. This CDR3 is CASSQGLVLPQFF. CDR3 sequence (DNA): TGCGCCAGCAGCCAAGGGCTAGTCCTCCCCCAGTTCTTC.

V is TRBV27 and J is TRBJ2-1; 13 bases align to TRBD2. Per the germline V gene, CDR1 is MNHEY and CDR2 is SMNVEV (reference sequence). The CDR3 runs to 16 residues. V shed 5 bases, J shed 7 bases, and the junction held 8 bases outside the gene matches. CDR3 loop: CASSPILAGGPNEQFF. The CDR3 DNA reads as TGTGCCAGCAGTCCGATACTAGCGGGGGGGCCTAATGAGCAGTTCTTC.

The chain links TRBV10-3 to TRBJ1-2; D is perhaps TRBD1 (5 bases). The germline V gene encodes CDR1 ENHRY and CDR2 SYGVKD. The CDR3 contains 13 residues. V shed 3 bases and J shed 3 bases, with 8 bases lying between them. DNA of the CDR3: TGTGCCATCAGTGAACAGGCAGACTATGGCTACACCTTC. Amino acid sequence: CAISEQADYGYTF.

In this sample, this clone turned up once. The rearrangement uses TRBV5-4 and TRBJ1-2; D remains unclear. The CDR3 sequence is 15 residues long. Germline V gene sequence: CDR1 SGHNT, CDR2 YYREEE (reference sequence). The V end was cut by 0 bases, the J end by 4 bases, with 13 bases between. Here the CDR3 reads CASSLDLDGSYGYTF. In DNA, the CDR3 is TGTGCCAGCAGCTTGGATTTAGATGGGAGCTATGGCTACACCTTC.

This clone was seen a handful of times. This sequence joins TRBV28 and TRBJ2-1, with TRBD2 matching over 10 bases. Germline V gene data show CDR1 as MDHEN and CDR2 as SYDVKM. The CDR3 totals 16 residues. Trimming at V came to 6 bases and at J to 3 bases, leaving 8 bases not matched to a gene. The CDR3, as DNA: TGTGCCAGCAGGGATTGGACTAGCGGCTACTACAATGAGCAGTTCTTC. Encoded protein: CASRDWTSGYYNEQFF.

This clone was recorded only once. The CDR3 reads CASSPMGTGGLAQHF. In DNA, the CDR3 is TGTGCCAGCAGCCCAATGGGGACAGGGGGGTTAGCCCAGCATTTT. The chain employs TRBV6-5 and TRBJ1-5, with TRBD1 matching 11 bases. This CDR3 is 15 amino acids long. The germline V gene encodes CDR1 MNHEY and CDR2 SVGAGI. The J segment lost 11 bases and the V segment lost 6 bases, leaving 12 bases of the junction unmatched.

Concerning this clone itself: Additional DNA sequences in this sample encode the identical CDR3. The chain joins TRBV15 to TRBJ2-2; 8 bases match TRBD1. This CDR3 contains 17 residues. Germline V gene data show CDR1 as LNHNV and CDR2 as YYDKDF (reference sequence). V shed 5 bases and J 7 bases; nucleotides not matched to a gene: 15. The CDR3 loop reads CATSGHPGQGIFGELFF. In nucleotides, the CDR3 is TGTGCCACCAGCGGACACCCAGGACAGGGTATATTCGGGGAGCTGTTTTTT.

The gene calls are TRBV5-1 and TRBJ2-1; D possibly corresponds to TRBD2 (6 bases). Trimming cost V 1 base and J 3 bases, with 8 bases left between them. The CDR3 sequence is 14 residues long. Germline assignment: CDR1 SGHRS and CDR2 YFSETQ. The CDR3 reads CASSLRAGYNEQFF. In DNA form, the CDR3 reads TGCGCCAGCAGCTTGCGAGCGGGCTACAATGAGCAGTTCTTC.